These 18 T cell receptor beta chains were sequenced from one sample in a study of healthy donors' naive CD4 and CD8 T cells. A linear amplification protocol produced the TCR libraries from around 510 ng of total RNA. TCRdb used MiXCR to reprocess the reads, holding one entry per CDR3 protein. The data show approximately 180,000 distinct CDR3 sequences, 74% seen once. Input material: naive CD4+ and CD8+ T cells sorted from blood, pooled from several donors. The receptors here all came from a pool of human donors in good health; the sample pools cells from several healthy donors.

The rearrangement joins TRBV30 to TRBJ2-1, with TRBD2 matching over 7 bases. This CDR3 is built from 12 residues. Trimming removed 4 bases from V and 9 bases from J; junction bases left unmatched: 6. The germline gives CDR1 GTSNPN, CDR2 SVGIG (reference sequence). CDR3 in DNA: TGTGCCTGGAATGCGGGAGAGGGTGAGCAGTTCTTC. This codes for CAWNAGEGEQFF.

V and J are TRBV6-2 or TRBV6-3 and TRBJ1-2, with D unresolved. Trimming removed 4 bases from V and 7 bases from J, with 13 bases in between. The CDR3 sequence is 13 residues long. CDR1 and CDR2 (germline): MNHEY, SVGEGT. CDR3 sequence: CASSLLQRVGYTF. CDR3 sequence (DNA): TGTGCCAGCAGTTTGTTACAGAGAGTTGGCTACACCTTC.

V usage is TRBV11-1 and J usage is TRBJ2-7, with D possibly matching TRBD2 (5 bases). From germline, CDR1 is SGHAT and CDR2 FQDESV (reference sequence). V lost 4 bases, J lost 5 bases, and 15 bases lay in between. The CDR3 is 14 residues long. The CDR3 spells CASSSGEGYHEQYF. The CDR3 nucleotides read TGTGCCAGCAGCTCAGGAGAGGGCTACCACGAGCAGTACTTC.

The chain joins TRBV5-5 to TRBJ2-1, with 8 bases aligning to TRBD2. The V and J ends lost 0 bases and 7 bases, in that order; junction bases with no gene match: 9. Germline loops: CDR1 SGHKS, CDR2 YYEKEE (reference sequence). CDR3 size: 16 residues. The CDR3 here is CASSLAIAGGRNEQFF. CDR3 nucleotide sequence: TGTGCCAGCAGCTTGGCCATTGCGGGAGGTCGAAATGAGCAGTTCTTC.

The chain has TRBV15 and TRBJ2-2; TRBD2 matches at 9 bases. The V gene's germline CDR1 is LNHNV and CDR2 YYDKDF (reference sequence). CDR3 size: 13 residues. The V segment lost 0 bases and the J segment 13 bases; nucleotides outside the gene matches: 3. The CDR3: CATSREREGLLFF. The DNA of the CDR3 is TGTGCCACCAGCAGAGAGCGGGAGGGCCTGCTGTTTTTT.

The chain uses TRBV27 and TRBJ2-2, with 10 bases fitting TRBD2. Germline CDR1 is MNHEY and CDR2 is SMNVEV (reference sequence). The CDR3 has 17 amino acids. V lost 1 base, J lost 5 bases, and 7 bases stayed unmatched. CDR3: CASSLFSLAGRTGELFF. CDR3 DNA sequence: TGTGCCAGCAGTTTATTTTCACTAGCGGGAAGAACCGGGGAGCTGTTTTTT.

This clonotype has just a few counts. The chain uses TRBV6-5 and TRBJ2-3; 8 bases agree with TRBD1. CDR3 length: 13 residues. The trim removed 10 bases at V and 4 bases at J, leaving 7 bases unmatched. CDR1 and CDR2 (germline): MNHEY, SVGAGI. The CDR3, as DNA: TGTGCCATCGGACAGGGTGAGGCAGATACGCAGTATTTT. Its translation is CAIGQGEADTQYF.

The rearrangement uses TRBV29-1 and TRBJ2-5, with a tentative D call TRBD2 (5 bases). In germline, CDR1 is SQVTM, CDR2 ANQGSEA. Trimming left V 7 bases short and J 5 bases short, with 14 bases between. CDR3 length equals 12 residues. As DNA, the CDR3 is TGCAGCGCCCGCCCCGGGGAGGAGACCCAGTACTTC. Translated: CSARPGEETQYF.

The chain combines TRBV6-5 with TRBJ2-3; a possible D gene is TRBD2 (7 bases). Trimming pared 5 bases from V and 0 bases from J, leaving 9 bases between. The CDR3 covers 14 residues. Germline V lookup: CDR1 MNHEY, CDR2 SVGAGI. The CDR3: CASSRGASTDTQYF. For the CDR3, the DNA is TGTGCCAGCAGTCGGGGGGCTAGCACAGATACGCAGTATTTT.

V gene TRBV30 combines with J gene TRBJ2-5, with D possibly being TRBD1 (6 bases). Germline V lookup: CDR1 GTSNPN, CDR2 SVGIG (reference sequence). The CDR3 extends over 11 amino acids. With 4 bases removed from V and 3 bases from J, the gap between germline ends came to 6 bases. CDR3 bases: TGTGCCTGGAACAGGGAAGAGACCCAGTACTTC. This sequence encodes CAWNREETQYF.

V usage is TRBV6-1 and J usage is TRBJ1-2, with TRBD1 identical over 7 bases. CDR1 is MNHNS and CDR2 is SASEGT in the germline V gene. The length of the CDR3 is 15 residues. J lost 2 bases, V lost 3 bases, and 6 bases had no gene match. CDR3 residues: CASSDETGSNYGYTF. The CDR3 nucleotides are TGTGCCAGCAGTGACGAGACAGGGTCCAACTATGGCTACACCTTC.

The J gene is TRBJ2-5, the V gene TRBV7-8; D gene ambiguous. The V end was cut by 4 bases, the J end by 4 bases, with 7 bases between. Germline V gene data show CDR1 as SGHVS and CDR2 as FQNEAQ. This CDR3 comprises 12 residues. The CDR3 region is CASSSGVETQYF. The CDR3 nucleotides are TGTGCCAGCAGCTCAGGTGTAGAGACCCAGTACTTC.

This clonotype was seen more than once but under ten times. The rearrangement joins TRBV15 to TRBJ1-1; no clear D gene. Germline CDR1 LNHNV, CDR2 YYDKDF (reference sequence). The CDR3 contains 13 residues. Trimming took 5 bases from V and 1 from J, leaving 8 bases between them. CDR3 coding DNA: TGTGCCACCAGCCTGATGGAGAACACTGAAGCTTTCTTT. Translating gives CATSLMENTEAFF.

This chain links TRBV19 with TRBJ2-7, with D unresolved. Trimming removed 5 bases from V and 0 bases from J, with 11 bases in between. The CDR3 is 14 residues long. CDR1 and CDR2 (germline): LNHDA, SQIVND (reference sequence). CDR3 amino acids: CASSAKDNSYEQYF. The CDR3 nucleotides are TGTGCCAGTAGTGCAAAAGATAACTCCTACGAGCAGTACTTC.

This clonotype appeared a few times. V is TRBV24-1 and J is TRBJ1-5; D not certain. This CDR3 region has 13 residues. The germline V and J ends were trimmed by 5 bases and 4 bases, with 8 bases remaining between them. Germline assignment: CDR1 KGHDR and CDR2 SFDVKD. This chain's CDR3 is CATSVGQNQPQHF. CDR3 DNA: TGTGCCACCAGTGTTGGGCAAAATCAGCCCCAGCATTTT.

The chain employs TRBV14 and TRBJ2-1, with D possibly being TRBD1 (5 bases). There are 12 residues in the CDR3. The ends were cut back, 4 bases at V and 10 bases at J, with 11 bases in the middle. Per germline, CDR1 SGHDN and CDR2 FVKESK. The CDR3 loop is CASSPLGQEQFF. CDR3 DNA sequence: TGTGCCAGCAGCCCCTTGGGGCAAGAGCAGTTCTTC.

CDR3: CASSEMRDGEQFF. The CDR3 coding sequence is TGTGCCAGCAGTGAAATGAGAGACGGAGAGCAGTTCTTC. The V gene is TRBV6-1, the J gene TRBJ2-1; D is unclear. The ends were cut back, 2 bases at V and 10 bases at J, with 12 bases in the middle. This CDR3 spans 13 amino acids. Germline V gene sequence: CDR1 MNHNS, CDR2 SASEGT.

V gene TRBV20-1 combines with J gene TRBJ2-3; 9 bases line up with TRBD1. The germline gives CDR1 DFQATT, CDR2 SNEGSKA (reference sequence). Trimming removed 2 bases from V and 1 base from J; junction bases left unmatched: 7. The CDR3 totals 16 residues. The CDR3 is CSARPYRGRGTDTQYF. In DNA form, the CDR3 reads TGCAGTGCTAGACCATACAGGGGGCGGGGCACAGATACGCAGTATTTT.